These 12 T cell receptor beta chains originate from one sample sequenced in a study of CD8 T cells in Susac syndrome. Reverse transcription of 0.5 to 1 ug RNA was performed with random hexamers. TCRdb recomputed calls from the immunoSEQ multiplex PCR reads with MiXCR, one row per CDR3 protein. Here the sample spans about 71,000 distinct CDR3 sequences, roughly 93% being singletons. Sequenced sample: CD4+ T cells from PBMCs. All receptors come from a human donor with Susac syndrome.

This chain connects TRBV28 to TRBJ1-4, with 11 bases that match TRBD1. CDR3 length: 13 amino acids. Germline values: CDR1 MDHEN, CDR2 SYDVKM. Germline trimming cut 4 bases from V and 10 bases from J; bases unmatched to any gene: 2. DNA for the CDR3: TGTGCCAGCAGTTCGGGACAGGGGGGAAAACTGTTTTTT. Its translation: CASSSGQGGKLFF.

This chain uses TRBV7-9 with TRBJ2-6; D gene unclear. CDR3 length: 18 amino acids. Germline lookup yields CDR1 SEHNR and CDR2 FQNEAQ (reference sequence). The V gene lost 5 bases and the J gene lost 0 bases, with 17 bases spanning the gap. The CDR3, as DNA: TGTGCCAGCAGCCCCGAGCAAGGGTTAAGCTCTGGGGCCAACGTCCTGACTTTC. As protein: CASSPEQGLSSGANVLTF.

The genes are TRBV3-1 and TRBJ1-6; 9 positions agree with TRBD1. The junction had 3 bases not matched to a gene; V was cut back by 4 bases and J by 11 bases. Germline values: CDR1 LGHDT, CDR2 YNNKEL (reference sequence). This CDR3 region has 13 residues. CDR3 amino acids: CASSRDRGTPLHF. The CDR3 DNA follows: TGTGCCAGCAGCCGTGACAGGGGGACACCCCTCCACTTT. Using reference TRBV3-1 and TRBJ1-6 for the parts outside the CDR3, the full variable domain is DTAVSQTPKYLVTQMGNDKSIKCEQNLGHDTMYWYKQDSKKFLKIMFSYNNKELIINETVPNRFSPKSPDKAHLNLHINSLELGDSAVYFCASSRDRGTPLHFGNGTRLTVT.

This chain joins TRBV10-2 and TRBJ1-1, with D uncertain. The CDR3 has 12 residues. Germline CDR1 reads WSHSY; CDR2 reads SAAADI. V was cut by 5 bases and J by 5 bases, with 9 bases left in between. CDR3 loop: CASSFGGTEAFF. CDR3 nucleotides: TGCGCCAGCAGTTTCGGTGGGACTGAAGCTTTCTTT.

This sequence joins TRBV28 and TRBJ2-1; 8 bases align to TRBD1. Trimming cost V 4 bases and J 8 bases; bases outside gene matches: 10. CDR3 length equals 15 residues. Per the germline V gene, CDR1 is MDHEN and CDR2 is SYDVKM. The CDR3 loop reads CASSSTGAIGDEQFF. In DNA form, the CDR3 reads TGTGCCAGCAGTTCGACAGGGGCCATAGGAGATGAGCAGTTCTTC. Filled out from reference TRBV28 and TRBJ2-1, the complete variable domain reads DVKVTQSSRYLVKRTGEKVFLECVQDMDHENMFWYRQDPGLGLRLIYFSYDVKMKEKGDIPEGYSVSREKKERFSLILESASTNQTSMYLCASSSTGAIGDEQFFGPGTRLTVL.

The chain couples TRBV19 to TRBJ1-2; 8 nucleotides agree with TRBD1. V lost 10 bases to trimming and J lost 4 bases; unmatched junction nucleotides: 8. Germline loops: CDR1 LNHDA, CDR2 SQIVND (reference sequence). The CDR3 spans 13 residues. The CDR3 is CATRQGISYGYTF. The CDR3 DNA reads as TGTGCCACCAGACAGGGGATTTCCTATGGCTACACCTTC.

In its sample, this clonotype was seen once. The chain joins TRBV6-2 or TRBV6-3 to TRBJ2-3; TRBD1 aligns across 7 bases. The CDR3 spans 16 residues. Unmatched junction bases numbered 5, after V lost 0 bases and J lost 2 bases. Per germline, CDR1 MNHEY and CDR2 SVGEGT. For the CDR3, the DNA is TGTGCCAGCAGTTACTCGGGCAGGGGGTTCACAGATACGCAGTATTTT. Encoded protein: CASSYSGRGFTDTQYF.

The count of this clonotype is one. J is TRBJ2-7 and V is TRBV28, with 11 nucleotides matching TRBD2. Germline CDR1 MDHEN, CDR2 SYDVKM. With V trimmed by 5 bases and J by 7 bases, 4 bases remained unmatched. The CDR3 length is 13 residues. CDR3 residues: CASSTRTSGEQYF. CDR3 nucleotides: TGTGCCAGCAGTACCCGGACTAGCGGGGAGCAGTACTTC. Together with reference TRBV28 and TRBJ2-7, the CDR3 gives the full variable domain: DVKVTQSSRYLVKRTGEKVFLECVQDMDHENMFWYRQDPGLGLRLIYFSYDVKMKEKGDIPEGYSVSREKKERFSLILESASTNQTSMYLCASSTRTSGEQYFGPGTRLTVT.

V gene TRBV5-4 combines with J gene TRBJ2-5, with TRBD2 matching over 7 bases. There are 15 residues in the CDR3. The trim removed 0 bases at V and 3 bases at J, leaving 5 bases unmatched. The germline V gene encodes CDR1 SGHNT and CDR2 YYREEE (reference sequence). The CDR3 DNA sequence: TGTGCCAGCAGCTTGGGGGGGGAGGGAAAAGAGACCCAGTACTTC. It translates to CASSLGGEGKETQYF.

The chain recombines TRBV21-1 with TRBJ2-7; TRBD2 is the table's D call and was not checked against the DNA. TRBV21-1 is flagged as a pseudogene. This CDR3 comprises 13 residues. Here the CDR3 reads CANFLGSQNEQYF. CDR3 coding DNA: TGTGCCAACTTCCTTGGGAGCCAAAACGAGCAGTACTTC.

V usage is TRBV20-1 and J usage is TRBJ1-2, with D unresolved. CDR3 length equals 12 residues. V was shortened by 4 bases and J by 7 bases, with 13 bases between the two germline ends. Per germline, CDR1 DFQATT and CDR2 SNEGSKA (reference sequence). The DNA for the CDR3 is TGCAGTGCTATTGTGGGGTCGGGTGGCTACACCTTC. It yields the protein CSAIVGSGGYTF.

The chain employs TRBV5-1 and TRBJ1-2; 8 nucleotides agree with TRBD1. The germline V gene has CDR1 SGHRS and CDR2 YFSETQ. Trimming took 4 bases from V and 1 from J; bases not matched to a gene: 9. There are 16 residues in the CDR3. CDR3 residues: CASSLDGGQDNYGYTF. CDR3 DNA: TGCGCCAGCAGCCTCGACGGGGGACAGGATAACTATGGCTACACCTTC.